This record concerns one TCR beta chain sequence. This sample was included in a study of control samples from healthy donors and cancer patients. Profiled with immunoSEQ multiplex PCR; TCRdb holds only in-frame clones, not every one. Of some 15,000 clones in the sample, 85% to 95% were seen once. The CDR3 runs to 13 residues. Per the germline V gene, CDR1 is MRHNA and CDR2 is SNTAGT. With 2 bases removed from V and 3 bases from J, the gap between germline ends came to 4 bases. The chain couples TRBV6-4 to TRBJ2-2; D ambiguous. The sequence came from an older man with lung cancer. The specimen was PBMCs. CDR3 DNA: TGTGCCAGCAGTGACGGGGACACCGGGGAGCTGTTTTTT. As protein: CASSDGDTGELFF.